The TCR beta chain described here comes from a study of vaccination and CD4 T cells after COVID-19. Overall study context: It was a median approximately 92 days after diagnosis, with a range of 35 to 161, that post-COVID samples were drawn.

This CDR3 region has 11 residues. Germline V gives CDR1 MDHEN, CDR2 SYDVKM. Trimming shortened V by 5 bases and J by 4 bases, and 5 bases separated the two germline ends. Indicated treatment: approximately 9-day PBMC culture with coronavirus spike peptide pools or control peptides (ViraFEST assay). After expanding antigen-specific T cells with peptide pools, ViraFEST sequenced their TCRs. Worth noting for this clonotype: Its antigen is currently unknown.

The study sequenced cultured CD4+ T cell DNA using the Oncomine TCR Beta short-read assay. TCRdb called the PCR reads again in MiXCR, with one record for every CDR3 protein. The sample consists of 14,000 to 15,000 distinct CDR3 sequences, roughly 28% of them appearing once. This sequence was found in a human donor with COVID-19. Material: cultured CD4+ T cells from blood. The chain carries TRBV28 and TRBJ1-2, with unresolved D. The chain's CDR3 is CASSNTYGYTF. DNA for the CDR3: TGTGCCAGCAGTAACACCTATGGCTACACCTTC.